This T cell receptor beta chain is drawn from a study of breast tumors, draining lymph nodes, adjacent tissues. Study-wide points: Compared with lymph nodes, tumors were less diverse; compared with nontumor tissue, more. The data were judged consistent with most tumor T cells coming from lymph node and expanding in tumor. Tumor T cell lymph node origin was a supported hypothesis, not proven. Compared with basal-like, luminal-like tumors shared significantly more repertoire with nontumor tissue.

TCRdb re-analysed the multiplex PCR reads in MiXCR, keeping a single row per CDR3 protein. The profile shows approximately 100,000 distinct CDR3 sequences, about 20% of them singletons. Samples came from axillary lymph nodes draining the breast cancer. The CDR3 has 17 residues. Germline assignment: CDR1 SGHNT and CDR2 YYREEE (reference sequence). With V trimmed by 1 base and J by 3 bases, 12 bases remained unmatched. This clonotype came up many times. Its antigen is currently unknown. This TCR came from a female donor with breast cancer. Some clones in this sample may be carry-over from other donors' samples. The material sequenced was axillary lymph node tissue. This chain links TRBV5-4 with TRBJ2-7; 8 bases line up with TRBD2. CDR3 nucleotides: TGTGCCAGCAGCTTGTCTTCAACGGGAGGGCCTATCTACGAGCAGTACTTC. Amino acids: CASSLSSTGGPIYEQYF.